This T cell receptor beta chain stems from a study of blood T cell repertoires in COVID-19. Study-wide context: PBMCs, B-cell-depleted T cells, or T cells provided the cDNA or gDNA that made up the material.

Deletions cut 8 bases from V and 5 bases from J, with 12 bases between. Germline-derived CDR1 and CDR2 are SGHDN and FVKESK. CDR3 length equals 12 residues. This clone has a handful of counts. Authors' analysis steps: Reference gene primer amplification gave nucleated cell count estimates. Assay used: immunoSEQ multiplex PCR; TCRdb lists only in-frame clones, some missing. V and J calls and clone size come straight from that table; D and trimming were deduced from the DNA. Seen here are 100,000 to 150,000 clones, 79% observed once, and the top ten hold 30% to 45%. The sequence was collected from a man in his forties with active or convalescent COVID-19. V and J are TRBV14 and TRBJ1-1; D is perhaps TRBD1 (6 bases). The material sequenced was peripheral blood. The CDR3 is CASRLQGTEAFF. The CDR3 DNA sequence: TGTGCCAGCCGTCTCCAGGGGACTGAAGCTTTCTTT.